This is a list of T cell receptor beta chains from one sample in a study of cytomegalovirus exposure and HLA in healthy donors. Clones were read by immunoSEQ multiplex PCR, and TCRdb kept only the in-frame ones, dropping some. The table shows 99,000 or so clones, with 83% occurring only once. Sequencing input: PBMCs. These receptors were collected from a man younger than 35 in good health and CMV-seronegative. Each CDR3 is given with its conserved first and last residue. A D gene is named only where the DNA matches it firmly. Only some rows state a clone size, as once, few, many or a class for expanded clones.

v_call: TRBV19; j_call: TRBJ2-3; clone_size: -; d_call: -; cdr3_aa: CASTGPGEHSADTQYF; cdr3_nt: TGTGCCAGTACGGGTCCGGGAGAGCATAGCGCAGATACGCAGTATTTT
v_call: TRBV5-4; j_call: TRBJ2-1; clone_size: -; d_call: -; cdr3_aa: CASSYPDYLDNEQFF; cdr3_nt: TGTGCCAGCAGTTATCCCGACTACTTAGACAATGAGCAGTTCTTC
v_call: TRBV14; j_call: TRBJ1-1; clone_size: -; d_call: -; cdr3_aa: CASSQDLLTEAFF; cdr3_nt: TGTGCCAGCAGCCAAGATCTTTTAACTGAAGCTTTCTTT
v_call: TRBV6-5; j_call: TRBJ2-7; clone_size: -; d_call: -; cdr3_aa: CASSAYRGYEQYF; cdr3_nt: TGTGCCAGCAGTGCGTATCGGGGCTACGAGCAGTACTTC
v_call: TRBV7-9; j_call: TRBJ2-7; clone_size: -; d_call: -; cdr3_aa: CSSSSGYEQYF; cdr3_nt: TGTTCCAGCAGTAGCGGCTACGAGCAGTACTTC
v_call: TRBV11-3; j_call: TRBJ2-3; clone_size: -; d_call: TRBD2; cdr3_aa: CASSLAGFTDTQYF; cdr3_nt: TGTGCCAGCAGCCTAGCGGGATTTACAGATACGCAGTATTTT
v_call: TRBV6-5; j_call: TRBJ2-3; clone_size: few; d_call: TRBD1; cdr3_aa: CASSYSAGGADTQYF; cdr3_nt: TGTGCCAGCAGTTACTCGGCAGGGGGCGCAGATACGCAGTATTTT
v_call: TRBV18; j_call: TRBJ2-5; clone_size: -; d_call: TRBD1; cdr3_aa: CASSSMRRTGPQETQYF; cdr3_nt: TGTGCCAGCTCATCTATGCGGCGGACAGGGCCCCAAGAGACCCAGTACTTC
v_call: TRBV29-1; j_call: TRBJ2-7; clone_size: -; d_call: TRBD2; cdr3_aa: CSVRASGSYEQYF; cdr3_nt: TGCAGCGTTAGGGCTAGCGGGAGTTACGAGCAGTACTTC
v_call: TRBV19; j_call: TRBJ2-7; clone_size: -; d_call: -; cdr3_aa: CASSIETGLTSYEQYF; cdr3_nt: TGTGCCAGTAGTATAGAAACAGGTCTAACCTCCTACGAGCAGTACTTC
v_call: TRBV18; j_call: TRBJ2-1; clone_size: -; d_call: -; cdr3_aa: CASSPRASREYNEQFF; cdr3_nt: TGTGCCAGCTCACCACGGGCTAGCCGTGAATACAATGAGCAGTTCTTC
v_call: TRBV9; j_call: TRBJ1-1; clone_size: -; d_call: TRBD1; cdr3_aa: CASSVHVGDRGLIDEAFF; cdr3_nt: TGTGCCAGCAGCGTACATGTTGGGGACAGGGGGCTGATAGATGAAGCTTTCTTT
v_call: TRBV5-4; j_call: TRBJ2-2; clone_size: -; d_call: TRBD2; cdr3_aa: CASSEGLAGLRELFF; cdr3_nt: TGTGCCAGCAGTGAAGGACTAGCTGGTTTGAGGGAGCTGTTTTTT
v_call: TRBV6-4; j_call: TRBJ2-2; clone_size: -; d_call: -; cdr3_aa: CASSDSMEGAGELFF; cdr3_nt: TGTGCCAGCAGTGACTCGATGGAAGGGGCCGGGGAGCTGTTTTTT
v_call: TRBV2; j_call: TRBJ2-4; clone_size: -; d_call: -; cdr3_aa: CASRSRLAKNIQYF; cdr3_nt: TGTGCCAGCAGAAGTAGACTAGCCAAAAACATTCAGTACTTC
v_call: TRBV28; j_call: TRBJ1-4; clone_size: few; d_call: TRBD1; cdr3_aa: CASSFGTGGEKLFF; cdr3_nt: TGTGCCAGCAGTTTCGGGACAGGGGGTGAAAAACTGTTTTTT
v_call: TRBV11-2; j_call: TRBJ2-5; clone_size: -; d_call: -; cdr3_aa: CASSPSQGVQETQYF; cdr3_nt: TGTGCCAGCAGTCCGAGCCAAGGGGTCCAAGAGACCCAGTACTTC
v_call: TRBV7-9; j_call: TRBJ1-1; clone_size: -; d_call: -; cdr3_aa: CASSLAGRGNTEAFF; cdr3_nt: TGTGCCAGCAGCTTAGCTGGCAGGGGGAACACTGAAGCTTTCTTT
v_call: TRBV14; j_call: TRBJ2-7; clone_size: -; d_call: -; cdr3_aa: CASSRPSSYEQYF; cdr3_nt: TGTGCCAGCAGCCGCCCCAGCTCCTACGAGCAGTACTTC